The sequence of this T cell receptor (beta chain) was determined in a study of T cells in Graves' hyperthyroidism and ophthalmopathy (dated by TCRdb to between 2019 and 2020). As for the study more broadly: Peripheral blood was collected at initial diagnosis, before any treatment. To identify distinguishing TCR V-J signatures, a discovery cohort of around 100 patients was used, comprising 43 with Graves' ophthalmopathy and 57 with stable Graves' hyperthyroidism. The approximately 97 discovery patients were randomly divided into training and test sets at a 7:3 ratio. The paper describes TCR Vbeta CDR3 sequencing of 140 or so peripheral blood samples, made up of fewer than 50 ophthalmopathy patients, approximately 76 hyperthyroidism patients and roughly 17 progressor patients. In about 6 Graves' hyperthyroidism patients, the study also compared T-cell repertoires from thyroid tissue with T-cell repertoires from blood. Prospective prediction of ophthalmopathy was tested in an independent validation cohort consisting of some 19 hyperthyroidism patients and more than 15 patients who later progressed to ophthalmopathy. After blood sampling, hyperthyroidism patients were treated with methimazole at a starting dose of 30 mg daily, and ophthalmopathy patients were treated with high-dose intravenous methylprednisolone. Paper-wide results and their limitations: No statistical method was used to fix the sample size in advance, and group allocation was not hidden from the investigators. In validation, the model predicted progression to ophthalmopathy a median of 6.5 months before onset, with 70% to 71% sensitivity and just under 75% specificity. Most expanded thyroid clonotypes (frequency above 0.001) were also detected in blood, a finding suggesting that blood repertoires may reflect thyroid immune responses. A model built on a 13 V-J signature distinguished ophthalmopathy from stable hyperthyroidism, reaching over 85% sensitivity and around 81% specificity in cross-validation and 80%/75% in testing.

This clonotype was detected many times. Its antigen specificity is not known. One base away there is no much larger clone; base qualities are not given. The TCR beta CDR3 regions were amplified from the RNA transcripts. The first round of RT-PCR for the TCR CDR3 was performed with the HTBI primer set and the Qiagen OneStep RT-PCR kit. Libraries were constructed in a second round of multiplex PCR, after which size selection and purification were carried out. Paired-end sequencing of the libraries was performed with 100 bp reads on an Illumina HiSeq2000. Per the authors' processing: SOAPnuke was used to process the raw data, with reads discarded if the reads contained adapters or uncalled bases, had a mean Phred below 15, or lacked an exact constant-primer or identifier match. High-quality paired reads were merged using COPE v1.2.5, and each unique nucleotide sequence was defined as a clonotype. Clonotypes were aligned to IMGT TRBV, TRBD and TRBJ reference segments using MiTCR v1.1. Only V-J combinations with frequency above 0.0001, covering about 99% of repertoires, were analysed. A TCS score was defined as the ratio between F50 (clonal expansion) and ExV (chaos), using BLOSUM62-based TCRdist between CDR3 peptides within each V-J. Welch's t-statistics and random forest reduced just over 500 V-J features to 13, which were used in a naive Bayes classifier (R e1071). Through fastp at Q25 and MiXCR, TCRdb rebuilt clones from the public reads, retaining in-frame beta chains. Entries that share a CDR3 protein sequence are merged under the most common genes and DNA. These V and J calls originate from TCRdb's pipeline instead of the authors' own analysis. In this sample the table shows some 740,000 distinct CDR3 sequences, 13% to 15% of which occur a single time. In total, the top ten clones hold roughly 10% of the sample.

Germline trimming: 7 bases from V, 4 bases from J; junction bases outside gene matches: 17. Inclusive of the bounding cysteine and phenylalanine, the CDR3 is 16 residues long. Only the CDR3 DNA stays, 48 bases, in frame from base 1. CDR1 and CDR2 are drawn from the germline V gene (reference sequence): GTSNPN, SVGIG. A patient counted as having stable Graves' hyperthyroidism if no progression to ophthalmopathy occurred over 18 months of follow-up. Hyperthyroidism patients were aged 18 to 65 years and newly diagnosed, with disease duration of less than 2 months. The study excluded patients with uncontrolled infections, other autoimmune diseases, pregnancy or lactation. Diagnoses were established on the basis of clinical symptoms, serum thyroxine and TRAb, thyroid ultrasound, and orbital computed tomography. PBMCs were separated from roughly 10 ml of fresh peripheral blood using Ficoll-Paque density gradient centrifugation. Total RNA was extracted with Trizol reagent, and quality was checked on an Agilent 2100 Bioanalyzer.

The sequenced sample was blood. The rearrangement joined TRBV30 to TRBJ1-2; TRBD1 fits 8 bases in the junction. The sequence derives from a woman aged 18 to 35 with Graves' hyperthyroidism. The sequence in DNA is TGTGCCTCCGAAGGGGGCAGGGGGCCGATATTCTATGGCTACACCTTC. It encodes CASEGGRGPIFYGYTF.